The rows below give T cell receptor beta chains drawn from one sample of a study of T cell repertoires in cytomegalovirus infection. These receptors lack a known antigen. Using its own MiXCR run on the reads, TCRdb lists one record per CDR3 protein. The sample has 450,000 to 550,000 distinct CDR3 sequences, about 42% seen once; the top ten hold roughly two fifths. The specimen comprised cultured PBMCs, sampled from culture after CMV antigen stimulation. The receptors were gathered from a human donor in good health (CMV status not recorded). Some clones in this sample may be carry-over from other donors' samples. Each CDR3 is given with its conserved first and last residue. The D gene is left open where the match is weak. Expanded clones are given a class, and other clones once, few, many or no size at all.

abundance	d_gene	v_gene	j_gene	CDR3aa	CDR3nt
few	TRBD2	TRBV6-2/TRBV6-3	TRBJ2-7	CASSYSGGGYEQYF	TGTGCCAGCAGTTACTCGGGCGGGGGCTACGAGCAGTACTTC
.	.	TRBV11-2	TRBJ1-5	CASSLDSGQDQPQHF	TGTGCCAGCAGCTTAGACTCGGGCCAAGATCAGCCCCAGCATTTT
.	TRBD1	TRBV5-6	TRBJ1-1	CASSSLDRVVNTEAFF	TGTGCCAGCAGCTCTCTGGACAGGGTAGTGAACACTGAAGCTTTCTTT
.	TRBD2	TRBV5-1	TRBJ2-1	CASKYPGLGDNEQFF	TGCGCCAGCAAATACCCGGGACTAGGTGATAATGAGCAGTTCTTC
.	.	TRBV7-2	TRBJ2-3	CASTPRAPDTQYF	TGTGCCAGCACCCCACGGGCCCCAGATACGCAGTATTTT
.	.	TRBV20-1	TRBJ2-2	CSARVGNTGELFF	TGCAGTGCTAGAGTGGGGAACACCGGGGAGCTGTTTTTT
few	TRBD1	TRBV7-9	TRBJ1-1	CASLWGQEAFF	TGTGCCAGCCTATGGGGACAGGAAGCTTTCTTT
few	.	TRBV28	TRBJ1-4	CASSFRGRELFF	TGTGCCAGCAGTTTTCGGGGCCGAGAACTGTTTTTT
.	TRBD2	TRBV11-1	TRBJ2-1	CASSSGGGSGGVPSSYNEQFF	TGTGCCAGCAGCTCCGGGGGAGGAAGCGGGGGGGTTCCCAGCTCCTACAATGAGCAGTTCTTC
few	.	TRBV7-9	TRBJ1-2	CASSSSGTLNYGYTF	TGTGCCAGCAGCTCCTCCGGGACATTGAACTATGGCTACACCTTC
.	.	TRBV28	TRBJ2-7	CASSARGPYEQYF	TGTGCCAGCAGTGCTCGGGGGCCCTACGAGCAGTACTTC
.	TRBD2	TRBV7-6	TRBJ2-1	CASSSLLAGTYNEQFF	TGTGCCAGCAGCTCCCTACTAGCGGGGACCTACAATGAGCAGTTCTTC
.	.	TRBV29-1	TRBJ2-1	CSVGGGLLEQFF	TGCAGCGTTGGGGGGGGCCTTCTCGAGCAGTTCTTC
few	.	TRBV20-1	TRBJ1-6	CSAREMTSPLHF	TGCAGTGCTAGAGAGATGACTTCACCCCTCCACTTT
many	.	TRBV12-3/TRBV12-4	TRBJ2-2	CASSFGTGELFF	TGTGCCAGCAGCTTTGGGACCGGGGAGCTGTTTTTT
.	TRBD1	TRBV7-2	TRBJ1-5	CASSFQTGGQPQHF	TGTGCCAGCAGCTTCCAGACAGGGGGTCAGCCCCAGCATTTT
few	.	TRBV12-3/TRBV12-4	TRBJ1-1	CASSPYEVGITEAFF	TGTGCCAGCAGTCCCTACGAGGTAGGGATCACTGAAGCTTTCTTT
few	.	TRBV7-2	TRBJ2-5	CASSFGPPTETQYF	TGTGCCAGCAGCTTCGGACCGCCCACGGAGACCCAGTACTTC
few	.	TRBV7-8	TRBJ2-2	CASSPGGRPGELFF	TGTGCCAGCAGCCCCGGGGGGCGACCTGGGGAGCTGTTTTTT
many	TRBD2	TRBV7-8	TRBJ2-1	CASSFQRGGYNEQFF	TGTGCCAGCAGCTTCCAGCGGGGGGGCTACAATGAGCAGTTCTTC
.	.	TRBV6-6	TRBJ1-2	CASSYSAGAGLRGYTF	TGTGCCAGCAGTTACTCGGCAGGAGCAGGTCTACGGGGCTACACCTTC
few	.	TRBV4-1	TRBJ2-3	CASSEPGAFEDTQYF	TGCGCCAGCAGCGAACCTGGCGCCTTCGAAGATACGCAGTATTTT
many	.	TRBV10-3	TRBJ2-1	CAIGRGTLNEQFF	TGTGCCATCGGTCGCGGCACCCTCAATGAGCAGTTCTTC
.	.	TRBV12-3/TRBV12-4	TRBJ1-3	CASSTPGRTPSF	TGTGCCAGCAGCACTCCGGGACGGACTCCCTCTTTT
.	TRBD2	TRBV6-2/TRBV6-3	TRBJ2-7	CASSSVLAGDVKREQYF	TGTGCCAGCAGTTCGGTGCTAGCGGGGGACGTAAAGAGGGAGCAGTACTTC
.	.	TRBV7-2	TRBJ2-5	CASSPRRYQETQYF	TGTGCCAGCAGCCCTAGGAGATACCAAGAGACCCAGTACTTC
.	TRBD2	TRBV7-6	TRBJ2-2	CASFSGRTNTGELFF	TGTGCCAGCTTTAGCGGGAGGACGAACACCGGGGAGCTGTTTTTT
.	.	TRBV7-2	TRBJ1-2	CASSPMQGDYGYTF	TGTGCCAGCAGCCCAATGCAGGGCGACTATGGCTACACCTTC
.	.	TRBV7-2	TRBJ1-3	CASSPPGASGNTIYF	TGTGCCAGCAGCCCCCCAGGGGCTAGTGGAAACACCATATATTTT
many	TRBD2	TRBV7-2	TRBJ2-3	CASSLWPSGGAADTQYF	TGTGCCAGCAGCTTATGGCCTAGCGGGGGGGCCGCAGATACGCAGTATTTT
.	TRBD2	TRBV12-3/TRBV12-4	TRBJ2-1	CASSKGGFSSYNEQFF	TGTGCCAGCAGTAAGGGAGGGTTTAGCTCCTACAATGAGCAGTTCTTC
once	.	TRBV5-1	TRBJ2-1	CASSLETSNEQFF	TGCGCCAGCAGCTTGGAGACTAGCAATGAGCAGTTCTTC
few	.	TRBV7-9	TRBJ1-2	CASSTQDRGGYTF	TGTGCCAGCAGCACCCAAGACAGAGGCGGCTACACCTTC
.	.	TRBV27	TRBJ1-2	CASSLSLTGFYGYTF	TGTGCCAGCAGTTTATCCCTCACGGGTTTCTATGGCTACACCTTC
.	TRBD2	TRBV6-2/TRBV6-3	TRBJ2-1	CASSEPALAGGKNEQFF	TGTGCCAGCAGTGAGCCTGCCTTAGCGGGAGGGAAAAATGAGCAGTTCTTC
.	TRBD2	TRBV2	TRBJ2-3	CASSDLPPAGGADTQYF	TGTGCCAGCAGTGATCTACCCCCAGCGGGGGGTGCAGATACGCAGTATTTT
.	.	TRBV29-1	TRBJ1-5	CSVGGRDDQPQHF	TGCAGCGTTGGCGGCAGGGATGATCAGCCCCAGCATTTT
.	.	TRBV11-2	TRBJ1-3	CASSLVTGDTRSGNTIYF	TGTGCCAGCAGCTTAGTAACCGGGGACACACGCTCTGGAAACACCATATATTTT
few	.	TRBV19	TRBJ2-1	CASSIDRGSGFYNEQFF	TGTGCCAGTAGTATAGATCGAGGTAGCGGATTCTACAATGAGCAGTTCTTC
many	TRBD1	TRBV7-2	TRBJ1-6	CASSPRQGYNSPLHF	TGTGCCAGCAGCCCCCGACAGGGTTATAATTCACCCCTCCACTTT